This T cell receptor beta chain was identified in a study of shared clonotypes between healthy human individuals. Whole-study results and caveats: Some naive CD4 clonotypes, roughly 5%, turned up in common across several donors. Richness estimates generally favored naive over memory subsets.

This was a deep-level run. Assay: immunoSEQ multiplex PCR; the TCRdb copy retains only in-frame clones and omits some. Of roughly 1.4 million clones detected, approximately 98.5% appear once; the ten largest clones hold about 0.34%. CDR3 length equals 15 residues. Germline assignment: CDR1 SGHNT and CDR2 YYREEE (reference sequence). The V and J ends lost 4 bases and 0 bases respectively, with 11 bases between them. To note about this clone: Its antigen is unidentified.

The TCR sequence derives from a man younger than 40 in good health. The rearrangement joins TRBV5-4 to TRBJ1-3; D unclear. Sequencing input: naive CD4+ T cells sorted from blood. Subset described: CD45RA+ positively selected. CDR3 bases: TGTGCCAGCAGCCTAACACCGAGCTCTGGAAACACCATATATTTT. Its protein product is CASSLTPSSGNTIYF.